The clone carrying this T cell receptor (beta chain) was found a few times. No antigen is known for it. This CDR3 contains 15 residues. The V gene's germline CDR1 is SEHNR and CDR2 FQNEAQ (reference sequence). Trimming took 5 bases from V and 5 from J, leaving 19 bases between them. This sample is drawn from a study of identical twins. Study findings and constraints: A lower insertion count was a feature of abundant cord blood beta clonotypes, with no such feature in memory repertoires. Donors were not followed over many years; analysis was cross-sectional. Out-of-frame alpha sequences common to twins exhibited an excess of low generation probability.

Template switching, a step in the protocol, added a universal primer site, and cDNA carried unique molecular identifiers. TCRdb reprocessed the 5' RACE reads via MiXCR and lists one record per CDR3 protein. The sample has roughly 290,000 distinct CDR3 sequences; more than 6.5% are singletons. The same sample was also used in a study of yellow fever vaccine responses in identical twins.

This chain uses TRBV7-9 with TRBJ2-7, with D maybe TRBD2 (6 bases). The receptor's source is a woman younger than 35 in good health. The specimen was memory (CD45RO+) T cells sorted from blood. The CDR3 here is CASSPPIRGGNEQYV. As DNA, the CDR3 is TGTGCCAGCAGCCCCCCCATTCGTGGCGGGAACGAGCAGTACGTC.